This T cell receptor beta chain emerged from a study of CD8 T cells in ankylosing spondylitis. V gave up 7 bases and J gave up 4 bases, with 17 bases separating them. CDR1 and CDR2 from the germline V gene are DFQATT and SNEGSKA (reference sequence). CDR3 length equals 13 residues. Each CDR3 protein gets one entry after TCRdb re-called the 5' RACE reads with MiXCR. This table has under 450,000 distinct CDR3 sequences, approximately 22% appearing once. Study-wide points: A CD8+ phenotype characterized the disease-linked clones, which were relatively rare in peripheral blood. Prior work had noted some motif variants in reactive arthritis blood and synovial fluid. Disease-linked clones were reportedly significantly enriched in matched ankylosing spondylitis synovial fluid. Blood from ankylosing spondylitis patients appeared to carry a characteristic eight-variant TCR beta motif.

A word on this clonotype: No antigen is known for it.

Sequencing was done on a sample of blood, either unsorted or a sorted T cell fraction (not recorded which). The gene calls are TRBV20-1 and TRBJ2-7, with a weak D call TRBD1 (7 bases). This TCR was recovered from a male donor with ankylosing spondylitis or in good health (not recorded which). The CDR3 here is CSVSTGRPYEQYF. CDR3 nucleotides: TGCAGTGTTTCGACAGGGAGGCCTTACGAGCAGTACTTC.